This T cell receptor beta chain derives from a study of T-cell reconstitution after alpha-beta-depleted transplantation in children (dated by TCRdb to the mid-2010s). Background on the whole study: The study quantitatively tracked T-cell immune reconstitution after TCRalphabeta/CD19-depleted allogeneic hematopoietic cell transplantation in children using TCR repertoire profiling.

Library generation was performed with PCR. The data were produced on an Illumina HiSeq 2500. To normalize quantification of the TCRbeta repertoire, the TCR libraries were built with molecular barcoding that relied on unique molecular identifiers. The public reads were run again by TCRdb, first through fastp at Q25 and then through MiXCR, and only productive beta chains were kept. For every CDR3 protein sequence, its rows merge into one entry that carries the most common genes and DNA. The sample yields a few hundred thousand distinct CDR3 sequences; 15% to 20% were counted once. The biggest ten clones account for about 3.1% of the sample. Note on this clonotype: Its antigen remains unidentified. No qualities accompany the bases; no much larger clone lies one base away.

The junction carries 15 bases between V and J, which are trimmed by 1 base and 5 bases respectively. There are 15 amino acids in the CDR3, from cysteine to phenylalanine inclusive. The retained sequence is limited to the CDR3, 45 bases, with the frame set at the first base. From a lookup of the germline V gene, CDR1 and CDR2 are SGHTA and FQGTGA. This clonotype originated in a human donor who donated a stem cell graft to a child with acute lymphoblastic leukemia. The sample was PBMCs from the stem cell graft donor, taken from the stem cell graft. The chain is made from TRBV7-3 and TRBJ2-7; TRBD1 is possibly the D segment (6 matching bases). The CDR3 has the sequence CASSLSRGGKNEQYF. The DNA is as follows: TGTGCCAGCAGCTTAAGCAGGGGTGGGAAAAACGAGCAGTACTTC.